The sequence of this TCR beta chain was determined in a study of T cell repertoires in cytomegalovirus infection. Study overall: It can be stated that public TCR beta signatures indicated CMV infection as well as a matching HLA type. Regarding the study as a whole: HLA-C-restricted, CMV-specific TCR beta clonotypes were dominant ex vivo. There were carriers of CMV plus the relevant HLA, and cumulative public TCR beta family frequency identified them.

Trimming removed 3 bases at V and 5 bases at J, with 13 bases between. This CDR3 region has 14 residues. CDR1 is MDHEN and CDR2 is SYDVKM in the germline V gene. There are many counts of this clonotype. The target antigen is unknown. TCRdb reanalysed the reads using MiXCR and keeps one entry per CDR3 protein. Among 200,000 to 300,000 distinct CDR3 sequences listed, roughly an eighth were seen once. The material sequenced was PBMCs. The rearrangement links TRBV28 to TRBJ2-5; no reliable D call. The sequence was obtained from a human donor in good health (CMV status not recorded). Some clones in this sample may be carry-over from other donors' samples. CDR3 sequence: CASSFSLGLETQYF. The DNA for the CDR3 is TGTGCCAGCAGTTTTTCTCTAGGTTTGGAGACCCAGTACTTC.